One sample yielded the 15 T cell receptor beta chains listed below, sequenced in a study of early T cells in non-severe SARS-CoV-2 infection (dated by TCRdb to the early 2020s). The protocol used for the library was 5' RACE. Reads for this sample came from a NextSeq 500. TCRdb applied fastp at Q25 and MiXCR to the public reads, then kept only in-frame beta chains. CDR3 protein sequences are deduplicated, and each keeps its most common genes and DNA. Across this sample there are 65,000 to 70,000 distinct CDR3 sequences, with approximately 11% seen only once. 6.4% of the sample is taken by the ten largest. The sequencing input was whole blood. Every receptor here comes from an adult who was a healthcare worker with PCR-confirmed SARS-CoV-2 infection or an uninfected control (not recorded which).

The rearrangement joins TRBV11-2 to TRBJ2-5; perhaps TRBD2 as D (5 bases). Germline CDR1 and CDR2: SGHAT and FQNNGV. Deletions cut 5 bases from V and 1 base from J, with 14 bases between. The CDR3 is made up of 15 amino acids. The CDR3, as DNA: TGTGCCAGCAGCCCCGGAGGACGAATCCAAGAGACCCAGTACTTC. This translates into CASSPGGRIQETQYF.

The CDR3 loop is CASSPNGANVLTF. DNA of the CDR3: TGTGCCAGCAGCCCGAACGGGGCCAACGTCCTGACTTTC. V usage is TRBV5-4 and J usage is TRBJ2-6; no definite D call. CDR3 length: 13 amino acids. The germline V and J ends were trimmed by 4 bases and 4 bases, with 6 bases remaining between them. Germline loops: CDR1 SGHNT, CDR2 YYREEE (reference sequence).

The chain couples TRBV19 to TRBJ2-7; 9 positions match TRBD1. This CDR3 has 13 amino acids. CDR1 is LNHDA and CDR2 is SQIVND in the germline V gene (reference sequence). V trimming: 5 bases; J trimming: 3 bases; junction bases outside the gene matches: 2. In DNA form, the CDR3 reads TGTGCCAGTAGTCGGGACAGGGACTACGAGCAGTACTTC. It yields the protein CASSRDRDYEQYF.

This clonotype was found many times. The J gene is TRBJ2-3, the V gene TRBV20-1; 7 bases align to TRBD2. The CDR3 spans 13 residues. Germline V gives CDR1 DFQATT, CDR2 SNEGSKA (reference sequence). The junction had 7 bases not matched to a gene; V was cut back by 4 bases and J by 6 bases. The CDR3 here is CSAIRVGRDTQYF. For the CDR3, the DNA is TGCAGTGCTATTCGTGTCGGGAGGGATACGCAGTATTTT.

This clonotype has a handful of counts. The gene calls are TRBV3-1 and TRBJ1-1, with TRBD1 matching 9 bases. Per germline, CDR1 LGHDT and CDR2 YNNKEL (reference sequence). The CDR3 has 17 residues. V shed 1 base and J 1 base; nucleotides not matched to a gene: 7. The CDR3 DNA follows: TGTGCCAGCAGCCAAGGCGGACAGGGGAGACCGAACACTGAAGCTTTCTTT. It yields the protein CASSQGGQGRPNTEAFF.

This clonotype was seen a handful of times. The chain uses TRBV6-2 or TRBV6-3 and TRBJ2-1, with D perhaps matching TRBD2 (6 bases). The V end lost 8 bases, the J end lost 0 bases, and 14 bases lay between the germline ends. Germline V lookup: CDR1 MNHEY, CDR2 SVGEGT. The CDR3 length is 15 residues. The chain's CDR3 is CASASVAVSYNEQFF. The CDR3 DNA sequence: TGTGCCAGCGCCTCCGTAGCGGTCTCCTACAATGAGCAGTTCTTC.

The chain uses TRBV20-1 and TRBJ2-1; no firm D call. Trimming shortened V by 1 base and J by 2 bases, and 9 bases separated the two germline ends. The CDR3 consists of 14 residues. The germline V gene has CDR1 DFQATT and CDR2 SNEGSKA (reference sequence). The CDR3 bases are TGCAGTGCTAGAGCTCGTAAAACCTACAATGAGCAGTTCTTC. Amino acid sequence: CSARARKTYNEQFF.

This clonotype was seen only a few times. The chain recombines TRBV29-1 with TRBJ2-5; D remains unclear. This CDR3 is 13 amino acids long. V gave up 6 bases and J gave up 1 base, with 12 bases separating them. Germline lookup yields CDR1 SQVTM and CDR2 ANQGSEA. The CDR3 region is CSVRQALQETQYF. The CDR3 region has the DNA TGCAGCGTCAGGCAGGCGCTCCAAGAGACCCAGTACTTC.

V and J are TRBV28 and TRBJ1-2, with D tentatively TRBD1 (6 bases). V lost 2 bases and J lost 6, with 10 bases in between. There are 13 residues in the CDR3. Looked up from germline, CDR1 is MDHEN and CDR2 is SYDVKM. The CDR3 region has the DNA TGTGCCAGCAGTTTACGGGGGGCTAATGGCTACACCTTC. This codes for CASSLRGANGYTF.

The chain combines TRBV20-1 with TRBJ2-3, with D perhaps matching TRBD1 (6 bases). This CDR3 contains 12 residues. Trimming pared 5 bases from V and 2 bases from J, leaving 8 bases between. Germline V gene sequence: CDR1 DFQATT, CDR2 SNEGSKA (reference sequence). DNA of the CDR3: TGCAGTGCTGGACAGTCCACAGATACGCAGTATTTT. Translation gives CSAGQSTDTQYF.

The table lists this clonotype with a few counts. The gene calls are TRBV12-3 or TRBV12-4 and TRBJ2-3; either TRBD1 or TRBD2 may supply D (5 bases each). The CDR3 is 14 residues long. V was clipped by 6 bases and J by 6 bases, with 16 bases between them. Here the CDR3 reads CASSRDLPFDTQYF. The CDR3 DNA reads as TGTGCCAGCAGCAGGGACCTGCCGTTCGATACGCAGTATTTT.

The chain joins TRBV18 to TRBJ2-1; D may be TRBD1 or TRBD2 (5 bases each). The CDR3 is made up of 13 amino acids. The V end lost 6 bases, the J end lost 9 bases, and 15 bases lay between the germline ends. Germline values: CDR1 KGHSH, CDR2 LQKENI. The CDR3 region has the DNA TGTGCCAGCTCGGCCCCCGGGGACCGTGAGCAGTTCTTC. Residues: CASSAPGDREQFF.

This clonotype was detected only a few times. CDR3 protein: CSATGAVNSPLHF. As DNA, the CDR3 is TGCAGTGCTACGGGGGCGGTTAATTCACCCCTCCACTTT. The rearrangement joins TRBV20-1 to TRBJ1-6, with a weak D call TRBD1 (6 bases). V dropped 4 bases and J dropped 6 bases, with 10 bases sitting between them. The CDR3 is 13 residues long. The V gene's germline CDR1 is DFQATT and CDR2 SNEGSKA (reference sequence).

This clonotype was picked up a small number of times. The rearrangement joins TRBV28 to TRBJ2-2, with D tentatively TRBD2 (5 bases). Trimming removed 7 bases from V and 6 bases from J, with 24 bases in between. This CDR3 contains 17 residues. Germline V lookup: CDR1 MDHEN, CDR2 SYDVKM. The chain's CDR3 is CASIRNLRGYSSGELFF. Written as DNA, the CDR3 is TGTGCCAGCATCAGAAACCTCCGGGGATACAGTTCCGGGGAGCTGTTTTTT.

The chain combines TRBV20-1 with TRBJ2-1, with TRBD2 matching 7 bases. J lost 6 bases, V lost 4 bases, and 6 bases had no gene match. The CDR3 consists of 13 residues. Germline V gene lookup returns CDR1 DFQATT and CDR2 SNEGSKA (reference sequence). For the CDR3, the DNA is TGCAGTGCTATGAGCGGGAAGACCAATGAGCAGTTCTTC. Translated: CSAMSGKTNEQFF.